This entry lists 23 T cell receptor beta chains sequenced from one sample in a study of blood T cell repertoires in COVID-19 (dated by TCRdb to 2020 to 2021). The method was the immunoSEQ multiplex PCR assay. This is the immuneACCESS table as TCRdb keeps it, with only in-frame sequences that have V and J called. A part of the clones is gone; compared with another copy, unresolved V genes explain less than half, and the rest is unexplained. In all, the sample holds approximately 160,000 clones, and approximately 88% of those were seen once. The top ten hold 13% to 15% of the sample. Sequenced sample: peripheral blood. These receptors were collected from a man aged 18 to 29 with active or convalescent COVID-19.

The chain uses TRBV15 and TRBJ2-1; 11 positions match TRBD2. V shed 0 bases and J 0 bases; nucleotides not matched to a gene: 7. The length of the CDR3 is 19 residues. The germline gives CDR1 LNHNV, CDR2 YYDKDF (reference sequence). The CDR3 sequence is CATSRDSSGRLSSYNEQFF. The CDR3 region has the DNA TGTGCCACCAGCAGAGATTCTAGCGGGAGGCTGAGCTCCTACAATGAGCAGTTCTTC. The full variable domain, completed using reference TRBV15 and TRBJ2-1, is DAMVIQNPRYQVTQFGKPVTLSCSQTLNHNVMYWYQQKSSQAPKLLFHYYDKDFNNEADTPDNFQSRRPNTSFCFLDIRSPGLGDTAMYLCATSRDSSGRLSSYNEQFFGPGTRLTVL.

The chain recombines TRBV18 with TRBJ2-7; perhaps TRBD1 as D (5 bases). Germline values: CDR1 KGHSH, CDR2 LQKENI. The CDR3 is 13 amino acids. The V gene lost 5 bases and the J gene lost 4 bases, with 12 bases spanning the gap. The DNA of the CDR3 is TGTGCCAGCTCAAGGGGAACGGTATACGAGCAGTACTTC. Its protein is CASSRGTVYEQYF.

The V and J genes are TRBV6-1 and TRBJ2-1; 10 bases map to TRBD2. The V segment lost 2 bases and the J segment 8 bases; nucleotides outside the gene matches: 12. From germline, CDR1 is MNHNS and CDR2 SASEGT. The CDR3 consists of 17 residues. The CDR3 sequence is CASSEPRDSGGQDEQFF. Written as DNA, the CDR3 is TGTGCCAGCAGTGAACCGCGGGATAGCGGGGGGCAGGATGAGCAGTTCTTC.

The V and J genes are TRBV29-1 and TRBJ2-2, with D maybe TRBD2 (5 bases). The CDR3 runs to 12 residues. Trimming removed 7 bases at V and 5 bases at J, with 11 bases between. CDR1 and CDR2 from the germline V gene are SQVTM and ANQGSEA. DNA for the CDR3: TGCAGCGGTACTCGGGAAACCGGGGAGCTGTTTTTT. Translated, it gives CSGTRETGELFF.

The chain has TRBV30 and TRBJ1-1; a weak D match, TRBD1 (5 bases). CDR1 and CDR2 from the germline V gene are GTSNPN and SVGIG (reference sequence). CDR3 size: 12 residues. V lost 3 bases, J lost 5 bases, and 10 bases lay in between. CDR3 coding DNA: TGTGCCTGGAGGGCAGGGAGGACTGAAGCTTTCTTT. It codes for CAWRAGRTEAFF.

V and J are TRBV28 and TRBJ1-4, with 8 bases that match TRBD1. Unmatched junction bases numbered 11, after V lost 4 bases and J lost 7 bases. The CDR3 has 16 residues. Germline lookup yields CDR1 MDHEN and CDR2 SYDVKM. CDR3 DNA sequence: TGTGCCAGCAGTTCTCCCCAGGGGGCTGCGAGTGAAAAACTGTTTTTT. This encodes CASSSPQGAASEKLFF.

The chain recombines TRBV5-1 with TRBJ2-5, with D possibly being TRBD2 (6 bases). V shed 2 bases and J shed 0 bases, with 8 bases lying between them. CDR1 is SGHRS and CDR2 is YFSETQ in the germline V gene. CDR3 length equals 14 residues. As DNA, the CDR3 is TGCGCCAGCAGCTTAGGAGGGAACCAAGAGACCCAGTACTTC. As protein: CASSLGGNQETQYF.

This clone was seen only once. The chain links TRBV7-9 to TRBJ1-5; 11 nucleotides line up with TRBD1. J lost 5 bases, V lost 5 bases, and 11 bases had no gene match. CDR1 and CDR2 from the germline V gene are SEHNR and FQNEAQ (reference sequence). This CDR3 contains 17 residues. CDR3 DNA sequence: TGTGCCAGCAGCCACGCGGCCGGGACAGGGGGATATCAGCCCCAGCATTTT. It specifies CASSHAAGTGGYQPQHF.

This clone was counted once. The V gene is TRBV7-6, the J gene TRBJ1-1; maybe TRBD1 (6 bases). The CDR3 is made up of 17 amino acids. CDR1 and CDR2 from the germline V gene are SGHVS and FNYEAQ. V was trimmed by 1 base and J by 0 bases, leaving 15 bases between them. CDR3: CASSLVIRGWVNTEAFF. DNA of the CDR3: TGTGCCAGCAGCTTAGTCATCAGGGGCTGGGTGAACACTGAAGCTTTCTTT.

The V call is TRBV3-1 (or the pseudogene TRBV3-2), the J call TRBJ2-3; perhaps TRBD1 as D (5 bases). Trimming removed 0 bases at V and 7 bases at J, with 14 bases between. There are 15 residues in the CDR3. CDR1 is LGHDT and CDR2 is YNNKEL in the germline V gene (reference sequence). The CDR3 spells CASSQDIGAINTQYF. The CDR3 DNA reads TGTGCCAGCAGCCAAGATATTGGGGCAATTAATACGCAGTATTTT.

The rearrangement joins TRBV12-3 or TRBV12-4 to TRBJ1-1; TRBD1 is a possible D gene (6 bases). The CDR3 length is 13 residues. The V end was cut by 1 base, the J end by 7 bases, with 10 bases between. The CDR3 DNA reads as TGTGCCAGCAGTTTAGTGGGCAGGGGTGAAGCTTTCTTT. Residues: CASSLVGRGEAFF.

The chain combines TRBV6-5 with TRBJ1-2; tentative D call: TRBD1 (6 bases). Looked up from germline, CDR1 is MNHEY and CDR2 is SVGAGI. The CDR3 consists of 15 residues. V was clipped by 7 bases and J by 4 bases, with 19 bases between them. Here the CDR3 DNA reads TGTGCCAGCAAATCCCCAGGGGATGGGTTCTATGGCTACACCTTC. Translated: CASKSPGDGFYGYTF.

The rearrangement links TRBV2 to TRBJ1-1; tentative D call: TRBD1 (5 bases). Germline CDR1 and CDR2: SNHLY and FYNNEI. The ends were cut back, 4 bases at V and 6 bases at J, with 18 bases in the middle. This CDR3 contains 15 residues. CDR3 amino acids: CASSAGPGGISEAFF. CDR3 nucleotides: TGTGCCAGCAGTGCCGGTCCCGGGGGGATATCTGAAGCTTTCTTT.

The V gene is TRBV18, the J gene TRBJ1-5; TRBD1 agrees at 7 bases. With 2 bases clipped from V and 5 bases from J, the junction kept 6 bases outside the gene matches. Germline lookup yields CDR1 KGHSH and CDR2 LQKENI. This CDR3 spans 15 amino acids. The DNA of the CDR3 is TGTGCCAGCTCACCAATGACAGGGTTTGATCAGCCCCAGCATTTT. Translated, it gives CASSPMTGFDQPQHF. Variable domain in full (rest from reference TRBV18 and TRBJ1-5): NAGVMQNPRHLVRRRGQEARLRCSPMKGHSHVYWYRQLPEEGLKFMVYLQKENIIDESGMPKERFSAEFPKEGPSILRIQQVVRGDSAAYFCASSPMTGFDQPQHFGDGTRLSIL.

V and J are TRBV9 and TRBJ2-7; tentative D call: TRBD1 (7 bases). The CDR3 is 15 amino acids. Germline V gene lookup returns CDR1 SGDLS and CDR2 YYNGEE. V was pared by 4 bases and J by 7 bases, with 21 bases between. The CDR3 protein is CASSNQKGAGNEQYF. The DNA for the CDR3 is TGTGCCAGCAGCAACCAAAAGGGGGCGGGAAATGAGCAGTACTTC.

CDR3 amino acids: CASSQASGSYNEQFF. CDR3 nucleotides: TGCGCCAGCAGCCAAGCGTCAGGCTCCTACAATGAGCAGTTCTTC. The chain has TRBV4-1 and TRBJ2-1; D remains ambiguous. The CDR3 contains 15 residues. Looked up from germline, CDR1 is MGHRA and CDR2 is YSYEKL. The V end was cut by 1 base, the J end by 0 bases, with 7 bases between.

This chain joins TRBV18 and TRBJ1-2, with D possibly being TRBD1 (6 bases). V dropped 5 bases and J dropped 0 bases, with 16 bases sitting between them. The CDR3 is made up of 16 amino acids. Per the germline V gene, CDR1 is KGHSH and CDR2 is LQKENI. The CDR3 DNA reads TGTGCCAGCTCATCAGAAACAGGACAGACTAACTATGGCTACACCTTC. Residues: CASSSETGQTNYGYTF.

The chain joins TRBV6-5 to TRBJ1-6, with D perhaps TRBD1 (5 bases). CDR3 length: 13 amino acids. Trimming removed 6 bases from V and 6 bases from J, with 9 bases in between. Germline V gives CDR1 MNHEY, CDR2 SVGAGI. The CDR3 protein is CASRGPGNSPLHF. As DNA, the CDR3 is TGTGCCAGCAGGGGGCCGGGTAATTCACCCCTCCACTTT.

The V and J genes are TRBV18 and TRBJ1-6, with D hard to call. Germline V gene data show CDR1 as KGHSH and CDR2 as LQKENI. V lost 2 bases and J lost 5, with 13 bases in between. The CDR3 spans 16 residues. The CDR3 nucleotides read TGTGCCAGCTCACCAGTGTACAGAAATAATAATTCACCCCTCCACTTT. Translated: CASSPVYRNNNSPLHF.

The chain links TRBV11-2 to TRBJ1-2; D is possibly TRBD1 (5 bases). Germline assignment: CDR1 SGHAT and CDR2 FQNNGV. Trimming took 6 bases from V and 4 from J, leaving 12 bases between them. This CDR3 spans 13 amino acids. CDR3: CASRVRGTYGYTF. The CDR3 region has the DNA TGTGCCAGCAGGGTTCGGGGGACCTATGGCTACACCTTC.

CDR3 region: CASSSRGPGGTLNTEAFF. DNA of the CDR3: TGTGCCAGCAGCTCCCGGGGCCCGGGGGGAACCTTGAACACTGAAGCTTTCTTT. The chain joins TRBV7-3 to TRBJ1-1; possible D gene TRBD1, 5 bases. Germline CDR1 is SGHTA and CDR2 is FQGTGA. V lost 4 bases and J 0 bases, leaving 21 bases between the germline ends. The CDR3 covers 18 residues.

V is TRBV4-2 and J is TRBJ2-3; 8 bases align to TRBD2. J lost 4 bases, V lost 0 bases, and 3 bases had no gene match. The CDR3 totals 15 residues. CDR1 and CDR2 (germline): LGHNA, YNFKEQ. The CDR3 spells CASSQDRGGSDTQYF. In DNA, the CDR3 is TGTGCCAGCAGCCAAGACCGGGGGGGTTCAGATACGCAGTATTTT.

This chain links TRBV10-2 with TRBJ1-4; 9 bases match TRBD1. In germline, CDR1 is WSHSY, CDR2 SAAADI. The CDR3 runs to 14 residues. V shed 6 bases, J shed 6 bases, and the junction held 5 bases outside the gene matches. CDR3 sequence: CASSATGGDEKLFF. DNA of the CDR3: TGCGCCAGCAGCGCGACAGGGGGGGATGAAAAACTGTTTTTT.